This TCR beta chain emerged from a study of tumor-infiltrating lymphocytes in localized non-small cell lung cancer. Study-wide findings and caveats: T-cell fraction did not differ between immunotypes IM1 and IM2.

Between the trimmed V and J ends, which lost 4 bases and 6 bases, there was a span of 16 bases. The CDR3 loop spans 15 amino acids. The germline V gene has CDR1 SEHNR and CDR2 FQNEAQ (reference sequence). Comments on this clone: The antigen remains unidentified.

The data were produced by immunoSEQ multiplex PCR, yet TCRdb's version contains in-frame clones alone and is incomplete. The table shows fewer than 15,000 clones, with roughly 80% occurring only once. Sequences were obtained from uninvolved lung tissue not adjacent to the tumor. V is TRBV7-9 and J is TRBJ1-5; D is possibly TRBD1 (6 bases). The TCR was taken from a human donor with non-small cell lung cancer. CDR3 in amino acids: CASSSSSRGGQPQHF. The CDR3 DNA follows: TGTGCCAGCAGCTCCAGCAGTAGGGGGGGTCAGCCCCAGCATTTT.